The 29 T cell receptor beta chains reported below all come from one sample, sequenced in a study of OX40 agonist ivuxolimab in advanced cancers. Produced via immunoSEQ multiplex PCR; TCRdb's table is partial and in-frame only. The table lists about 82,000 clones, 70% to 90% of them singletons, with 0.75% to 0.85% in the top ten. Sequencing was performed on CD4+ or CD8+ T cells sorted from blood, taken in a trial of the OX40 agonist ivuxolimab. Every receptor here comes from an adult with an advanced solid tumor such as melanoma, head and neck, liver or kidney cancer.

The chain joins TRBV2 to TRBJ2-5; possibly TRBD2 for D (7 bases). V gave up 8 bases and J gave up 4 bases, with 14 bases separating them. The CDR3 is 13 residues long. Germline values: CDR1 SNHLY, CDR2 FYNNEI. CDR3 nucleotides: TGTGCCAGCGGGGGGGGCTCGGGAGAGACCCAGTACTTC. This encodes CASGGGSGETQYF.

V is TRBV11-2 and J is TRBJ2-3; D might be TRBD1 (6 bases). The CDR3 length is 14 residues. The germline V gene has CDR1 SGHAT and CDR2 FQNNGV. V shed 5 bases and J shed 6 bases, with 15 bases lying between them. DNA of the CDR3: TGTGCCAGCAGCCCAACAAGGACAGATGATACGCAGTATTTT. It codes for CASSPTRTDDTQYF.

J is TRBJ1-3 and V is TRBV7-2, with no clear D. This CDR3 spans 15 amino acids. CDR1 is SGHTA and CDR2 is FQGNSA in the germline V gene. V lost 1 base and J 1 base, leaving 8 bases between the germline ends. This CDR3 reads CASSLDTGSGNTIYF. CDR3 nucleotides: TGTGCCAGCAGCTTAGATACGGGTTCTGGAAACACCATATATTTT.

This clone was seen just once. This chain connects TRBV6-5 to TRBJ2-4, with 9 positions matching TRBD1. This CDR3 spans 14 amino acids. Losses at the gene ends were 7 bases for V and 6 bases for J; bases not matched to a gene: 7. CDR1 and CDR2 (germline): MNHEY, SVGAGI. The chain's CDR3 is CASKLQGAGNIQYF. The CDR3 DNA reads TGTGCCAGCAAATTACAGGGGGCGGGAAACATTCAGTACTTC.

The chain carries TRBV12-5 and TRBJ1-1; D is uncertain. Germline CDR1 reads LGHNT; CDR2 reads FRNRAP. The CDR3 is 14 residues long. The germline V and J ends were trimmed by 3 bases and 1 base, with 9 bases remaining between them. The CDR3 nucleotides are TGTGCTAGTGGTTTTTCCATGGGGAACACTGAAGCTTTCTTT. Translated: CASGFSMGNTEAFF.

The chain couples TRBV7-9 to TRBJ1-1; no clear D gene. V was cut by 2 bases and J by 1 base, with 8 bases left in between. Per the germline V gene, CDR1 is SEHNR and CDR2 is FQNEAQ (reference sequence). The CDR3 consists of 14 residues. The CDR3, as DNA: TGTGCCAGCAGCTTACCGTACCAGAACACTGAAGCTTTCTTT. It is translated as CASSLPYQNTEAFF.

The CDR3 DNA reads as TGTGCCTGGAGTAGTAGGGTTGTTGGGAGGGGCAGGGATCAGCCCCAGCATTTT. It codes for CAWSSRVVGRGRDQPQHF. The V and J genes are TRBV30 and TRBJ1-5; D possibly corresponds to TRBD1 (5 bases). V lost 2 bases to trimming and J lost 5 bases, with 25 bases between them. Germline V gives CDR1 GTSNPN, CDR2 SVGIG (reference sequence). The CDR3 runs 18 residues. The whole variable domain, remainder taken from reference TRBV30 and TRBJ1-5, is SQTIHQWPATLVQPVGSPLSLECTVEGTSNPNLYWYRQAAGRGLQLLFYSVGIGQISSEVPQNLSASRPQDRQFILSSKKLLLSDSGFYLCAWSSRVVGRGRDQPQHFGDGTRLSIL.

The CDR3 DNA reads TGCGCCAGCAGCTTTACCGCTACCACAGATACGCAGTATTTT. Its translation is CASSFTATTDTQYF. This chain uses TRBV5-1 with TRBJ2-3, with D unclear. V lost 2 bases and J lost 2, with 9 bases in between. This CDR3 is built from 14 residues. Germline loops: CDR1 SGHRS, CDR2 YFSETQ.

In this sample, this clone turned up a few times. V and J are TRBV10-3 and TRBJ2-7, with D unresolved. V dropped 3 bases and J dropped 1 base, with 10 bases sitting between them. The CDR3 consists of 14 residues. CDR1 is ENHRY and CDR2 is SYGVKD in the germline V gene. Written as DNA, the CDR3 is TGTGCCATCAGTGAACGGGTGGCTTCCTACGAGCAGTACTTC. Protein: CAISERVASYEQYF.

J is TRBJ1-3 and V is TRBV6-1; 7 bases fit TRBD1. Germline-derived CDR1 and CDR2 are MNHNS and SASEGT. The CDR3 is made up of 18 amino acids. Unmatched junction bases numbered 9, after V lost 0 bases and J lost 1 base. The CDR3 DNA is TGTGCCAGCAGTGAAGCGCGTTTGAAGGGGGCTTCTGGAAACACCATATATTTT. Translation gives CASSEARLKGASGNTIYF.

CDR3 in amino acids: CASRWGTGELFF. CDR3 DNA sequence: TGTGCCAGTCGCTGGGGGACCGGGGAGCTGTTTTTT. The chain uses TRBV2 and TRBJ2-2, with D tentatively TRBD1 or TRBD2 (5 bases each). CDR1 SNHLY and CDR2 FYNNEI come from the germline V gene. The CDR3 spans 12 residues. V dropped 9 bases and J dropped 5 bases, with 10 bases sitting between them.

This clone showed up just a few times. The rearrangement joins TRBV5-1 to TRBJ2-2, with D uncertain. Between the trimmed V and J ends, which lost 0 bases and 4 bases, there was a span of 13 bases. Germline CDR1 is SGHRS and CDR2 is YFSETQ. CDR3 length: 16 residues. CDR3 DNA: TGCGCCAGCAGCTTGGGGATCGGACGCTTCACCGGGGAGCTGTTTTTT. It translates to CASSLGIGRFTGELFF. The full variable domain, with the rest looked up from reference TRBV5-1 and TRBJ2-2, is KAGVTQTPRYLIKTRGQQVTLSCSPISGHRSVSWYQQTPGQGLQFLFEYFSETQRNKGNFPGRFSGRQFSNSRSEMNVSTLELGDSALYLCASSLGIGRFTGELFFGEGSRLTVL.

The chain carries TRBV19 and TRBJ1-1, with 7 bases lining up with TRBD1. The CDR3 has 15 amino acids. V lost 4 bases and J lost 4; bases outside the gene matches: 9. Per the germline V gene, CDR1 is LNHDA and CDR2 is SQIVND (reference sequence). The CDR3 reads CASSSQGVAVTEAFF. Written as DNA, the CDR3 is TGTGCCAGTAGTAGTCAGGGGGTAGCGGTCACTGAAGCTTTCTTT.

V gene TRBV27 combines with J gene TRBJ1-5; 8 nucleotides agree with TRBD1. This CDR3 contains 16 residues. V shed 6 bases and J 1 base; nucleotides not matched to a gene: 8. The germline V gene encodes CDR1 MNHEY and CDR2 SMNVEV (reference sequence). This chain's CDR3 is CASRLTGEFSNQPQHF. The CDR3 region has the DNA TGTGCCAGCAGATTGACAGGGGAATTCAGCAATCAGCCCCAGCATTTT.

The V and J genes are TRBV2 and TRBJ1-2; 8 bases line up with TRBD1. The CDR3 extends over 14 amino acids. The germline CDR1 and CDR2 sequences are SNHLY and FYNNEI. V lost 4 bases and J lost 7; bases outside the gene matches: 8. The CDR3 loop reads CASSGTGWGAGYTF. The CDR3 DNA reads as TGTGCCAGCAGTGGGACAGGGTGGGGAGCTGGCTACACCTTC. Together with reference TRBV2 and TRBJ1-2, the CDR3 gives the full variable domain: EPEVTQTPSHQVTQMGQEVILRCVPISNHLYFYWYRQILGQKVEFLVSFYNNEISEKSEIFDDQFSVERPDGSNFTLKIRSTKLEDSAMYFCASSGTGWGAGYTFGSGTRLTVV.

In its sample, this clone was seen once. The V call is TRBV4-3, the J call TRBJ2-5; 10 bases line up with TRBD2. V gave up 0 bases and J gave up 5 bases; unmatched junction bases: 12. Germline V gene data show CDR1 as LGHNA and CDR2 as YSLEER. The CDR3 is made up of 18 amino acids. The CDR3 spells CASSQDTASGGAKETQYF. The CDR3 nucleotides are TGCGCCAGCAGCCAAGATACCGCGAGCGGGGGGGCCAAGGAGACCCAGTACTTC.

The J gene is TRBJ1-4, the V gene TRBV6-6, with 7 bases identical to TRBD1. Germline V lookup: CDR1 MNHNY, CDR2 SVGAGI (reference sequence). CDR3 length: 14 residues. J gave up 7 bases and V 2 bases, and 4 bases lay outside the gene matches. The CDR3 DNA follows: TGTGCCAGCAGTTACGGACAGGTTCCTGAAAAACTGTTTTTT. Translating it yields CASSYGQVPEKLFF.

CDR3 residues: CASSQDRAPLHF. The CDR3 DNA follows: TGTGCCAGCAGCCAAGACAGGGCACCCCTCCACTTT. This chain joins TRBV7-2 and TRBJ1-6; TRBD1 aligns across 7 bases. Germline V gene lookup returns CDR1 SGHTA and CDR2 FQGNSA. The CDR3 contains 12 residues. With 5 bases clipped from V and 11 bases from J, the junction kept 3 bases outside the gene matches.

The chain employs TRBV7-2 and TRBJ2-2; D is ambiguous. Germline V CDR1 and CDR2: SGHTA, FQGNSA. This CDR3 comprises 16 residues. Trimming left V 1 base short and J 3 bases short, with 12 bases between. CDR3 nucleotide sequence: TGTGCCAGCAGCTTAGGGCGGTCATGGGACACCGGGGAGCTGTTTTTT. Protein product: CASSLGRSWDTGELFF.

This chain uses TRBV18 with TRBJ2-3, with TRBD1 identical over 8 bases. The CDR3 runs 18 residues. V lost 5 bases, J lost 3 bases, and 16 bases stayed unmatched. Germline V lookup: CDR1 KGHSH, CDR2 LQKENI. The CDR3 here is CASSFFSPAGGSTDTQYF. For the CDR3, the DNA is TGTGCCAGCTCATTCTTCAGTCCGGCAGGGGGCTCGACAGATACGCAGTATTTT.

This rearrangement joins TRBV4-1 to TRBJ1-1; D is possibly TRBD1 (5 bases). The CDR3 length is 14 residues. Germline V gene data show CDR1 as MGHRA and CDR2 as YSYEKL. V lost 6 bases, J lost 3 bases, and 14 bases lay in between. In DNA form, the CDR3 reads TGCGCCAGCAGGGGGCCACTCATCGACACTGAAGCTTTCTTT. Protein product: CASRGPLIDTEAFF.

This chain joins TRBV5-4 and TRBJ2-5; no reliable D call. The CDR3 is 12 residues long. V lost 0 bases and J 0 bases, leaving 0 bases between the germline ends. The germline V gene has CDR1 SGHNT and CDR2 YYREEE (reference sequence). The CDR3 here is CASSLDQETQYF. As DNA, the CDR3 is TGTGCCAGCAGCTTGGACCAAGAGACCCAGTACTTC.

The chain is built from TRBV6-5 and TRBJ2-1, with 12 bases aligning to TRBD1. The CDR3 has 15 amino acids. V lost 7 bases and J lost 9; bases outside the gene matches: 10. Germline loops: CDR1 MNHEY, CDR2 SVGAGI. The CDR3 coding sequence is TGTGCCAGCACCATAACCGGGACAGGGGGCAGTGAGCAGTTCTTC. Translation gives CASTITGTGGSEQFF.

The rearrangement links TRBV7-9 to TRBJ1-4, with 8 bases matching TRBD1. The CDR3 has 18 amino acids. CDR1 is SEHNR and CDR2 is FQNEAQ in the germline V gene (reference sequence). Losses at the gene ends were 4 bases for V and 4 bases for J; bases not matched to a gene: 14. CDR3 nucleotide sequence: TGTGCCAGCAGCTCACTTAGGGGAGGGACAGGCGATAATGAAAAACTGTTTTTT. This sequence encodes CASSSLRGGTGDNEKLFF.

This chain uses TRBV19 with TRBJ1-1; D gene unclear. The germline V gene has CDR1 LNHDA and CDR2 SQIVND (reference sequence). V gave up 3 bases and J gave up 5 bases, with 13 bases separating them. The CDR3 sequence is 14 residues long. CDR3 region: CASSMVAGGTEAFF. The CDR3 DNA reads TGTGCCAGTAGTATGGTCGCGGGAGGTACTGAAGCTTTCTTT.

The rearrangement links TRBV19 to TRBJ1-1, with TRBD1 identical over 8 bases. From germline, CDR1 is LNHDA and CDR2 SQIVND (reference sequence). Germline trimming cut 2 bases from V and 7 bases from J; bases unmatched to any gene: 12. The CDR3 contains 16 residues. This CDR3 is CASSIRSIGQGGEAFF. The CDR3 DNA sequence: TGTGCCAGTAGTATAAGATCTATAGGACAGGGCGGTGAAGCTTTCTTT.

The chain carries TRBV7-2 and TRBJ2-3; D perhaps matches TRBD2 (6 bases). Germline CDR1 SGHTA, CDR2 FQGNSA. The CDR3 runs 16 residues. The V end was cut by 4 bases, the J end by 1 base, with 15 bases between. In nucleotides, the CDR3 is TGTGCCAGCAGCTATAACGCGGGGACGGGCACAGATACGCAGTATTTT. Residues: CASSYNAGTGTDTQYF.

The chain uses TRBV18 and TRBJ1-3; D call uncertain. Trimming stripped 0 bases from V and 0 bases from J, with 6 bases between. Germline V CDR1 and CDR2: KGHSH, LQKENI. The CDR3 runs 15 residues. This CDR3 reads CASSPPGISGNTIYF. CDR3 nucleotides: TGTGCCAGCTCACCACCGGGGATCTCTGGAAACACCATATATTTT.

CDR3 in DNA: TGCGCCAGCAGCTGGGGACAAGAGAGCACTGAAGCTTTCTTT. It translates to CASSWGQESTEAFF. The chain links TRBV5-1 to TRBJ1-1, with D possibly TRBD1 on 6 matching bases. The V end was cut by 3 bases, the J end by 4 bases, with 13 bases between. The V gene's germline CDR1 is SGHRS and CDR2 YFSETQ. CDR3 length: 14 residues.